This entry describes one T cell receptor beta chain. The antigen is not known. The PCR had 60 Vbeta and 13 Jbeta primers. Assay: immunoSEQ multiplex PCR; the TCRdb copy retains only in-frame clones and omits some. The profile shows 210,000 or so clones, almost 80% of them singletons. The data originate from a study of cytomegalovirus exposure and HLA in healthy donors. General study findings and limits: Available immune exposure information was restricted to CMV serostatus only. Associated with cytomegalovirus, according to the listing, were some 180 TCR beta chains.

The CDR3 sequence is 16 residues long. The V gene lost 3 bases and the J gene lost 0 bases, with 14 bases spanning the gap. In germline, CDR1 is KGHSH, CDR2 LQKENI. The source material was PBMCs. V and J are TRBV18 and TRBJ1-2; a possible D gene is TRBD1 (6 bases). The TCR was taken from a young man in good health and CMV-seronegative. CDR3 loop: CASSPDSGTTNYGYTF. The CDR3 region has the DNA TGTGCCAGCTCACCGGACTCAGGGACAACTAACTATGGCTACACCTTC. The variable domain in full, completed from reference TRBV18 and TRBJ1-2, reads NAGVMQNPRHLVRRRGQEARLRCSPMKGHSHVYWYRQLPEEGLKFMVYLQKENIIDESGMPKERFSAEFPKEGPSILRIQQVVRGDSAAYFCASSPDSGTTNYGYTFGSGTRLTVV.